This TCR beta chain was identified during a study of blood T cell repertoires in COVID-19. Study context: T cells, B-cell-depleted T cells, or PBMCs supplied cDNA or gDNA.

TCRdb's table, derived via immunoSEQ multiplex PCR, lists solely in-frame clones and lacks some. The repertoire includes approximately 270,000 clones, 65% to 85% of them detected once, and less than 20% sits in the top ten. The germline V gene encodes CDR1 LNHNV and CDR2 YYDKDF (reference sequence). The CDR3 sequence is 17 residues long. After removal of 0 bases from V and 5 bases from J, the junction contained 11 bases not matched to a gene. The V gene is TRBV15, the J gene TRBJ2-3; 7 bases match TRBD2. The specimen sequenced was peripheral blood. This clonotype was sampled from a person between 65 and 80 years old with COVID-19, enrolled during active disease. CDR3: CATSRDRSVSGKDTQYF. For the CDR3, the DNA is TGTGCCACCAGCAGAGATCGATCGGTGAGCGGGAAAGATACGCAGTATTTT.